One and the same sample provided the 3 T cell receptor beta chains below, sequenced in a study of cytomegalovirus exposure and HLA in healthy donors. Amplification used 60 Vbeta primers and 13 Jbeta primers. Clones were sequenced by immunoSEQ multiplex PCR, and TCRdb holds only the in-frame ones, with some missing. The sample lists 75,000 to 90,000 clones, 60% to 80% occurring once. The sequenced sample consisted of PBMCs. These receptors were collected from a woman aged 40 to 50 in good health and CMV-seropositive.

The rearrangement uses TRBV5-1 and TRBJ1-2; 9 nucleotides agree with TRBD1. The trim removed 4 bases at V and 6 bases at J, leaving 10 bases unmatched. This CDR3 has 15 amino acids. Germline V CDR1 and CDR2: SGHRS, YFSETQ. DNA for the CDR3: TGCGCCAGCAGCATCCCGGGACAGGGAGGAGATGGCTACACCTTC. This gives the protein CASSIPGQGGDGYTF.

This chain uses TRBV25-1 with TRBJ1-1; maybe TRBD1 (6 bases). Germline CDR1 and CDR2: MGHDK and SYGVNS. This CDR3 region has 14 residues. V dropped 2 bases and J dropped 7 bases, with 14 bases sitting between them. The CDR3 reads CASSEPTFRGEAFF. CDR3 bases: TGTGCCAGCAGTGAACCGACATTCAGGGGTGAAGCTTTCTTT. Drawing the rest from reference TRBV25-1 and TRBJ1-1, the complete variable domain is EADIYQTPRYLVIGTGKKITLECSQTMGHDKMYWYQQDPGMELHLIHYSYGVNSTEKGDLSSESTVSRIRTEHFPLTLESARPSHTSQYLCASSEPTFRGEAFFGQGTRLTVV.

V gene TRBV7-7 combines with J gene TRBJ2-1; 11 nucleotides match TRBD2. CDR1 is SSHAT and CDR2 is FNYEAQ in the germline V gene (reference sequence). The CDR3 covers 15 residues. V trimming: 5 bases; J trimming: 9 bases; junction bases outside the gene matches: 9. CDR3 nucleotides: TGTGCCAGCAGCATCGGGACTAGCGGCCGACTTGAGCAGTTCTTC. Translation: CASSIGTSGRLEQFF.